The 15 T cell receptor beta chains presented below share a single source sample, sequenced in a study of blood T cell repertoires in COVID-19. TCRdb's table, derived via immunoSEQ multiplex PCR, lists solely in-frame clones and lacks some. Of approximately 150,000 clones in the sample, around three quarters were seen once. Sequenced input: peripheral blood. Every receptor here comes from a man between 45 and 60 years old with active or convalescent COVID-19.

The DNA of the CDR3 is TGTGCCAGTAGTATTATGCGGGAGCTCCATGAGCAGTTCTTC. Translation: CASSIMRELHEQFF. V is TRBV19 and J is TRBJ2-1; TRBD2 matches 7 bases. Unmatched junction bases numbered 7, after V lost 3 bases and J lost 8 bases. The V gene's germline CDR1 is LNHDA and CDR2 SQIVND (reference sequence). The CDR3 has 14 amino acids.

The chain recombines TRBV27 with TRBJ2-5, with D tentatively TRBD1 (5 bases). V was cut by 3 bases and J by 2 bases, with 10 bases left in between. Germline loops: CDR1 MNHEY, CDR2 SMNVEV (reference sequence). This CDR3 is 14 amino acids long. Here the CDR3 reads CASSLTTDQETQYF. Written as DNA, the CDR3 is TGTGCCAGCAGTTTGACGACAGATCAAGAGACCCAGTACTTC.

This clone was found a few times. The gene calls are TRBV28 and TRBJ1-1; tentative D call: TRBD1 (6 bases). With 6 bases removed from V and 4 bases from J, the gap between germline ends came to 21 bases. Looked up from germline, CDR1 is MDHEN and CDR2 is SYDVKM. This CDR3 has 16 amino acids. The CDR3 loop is CASRPTGQVGGTEAFF. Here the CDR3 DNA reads TGTGCCAGCAGGCCCACAGGGCAGGTTGGGGGCACTGAAGCTTTCTTT. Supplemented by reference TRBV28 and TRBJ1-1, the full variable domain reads DVKVTQSSRYLVKRTGEKVFLECVQDMDHENMFWYRQDPGLGLRLIYFSYDVKMKEKGDIPEGYSVSREKKERFSLILESASTNQTSMYLCASRPTGQVGGTEAFFGQGTRLTVV.

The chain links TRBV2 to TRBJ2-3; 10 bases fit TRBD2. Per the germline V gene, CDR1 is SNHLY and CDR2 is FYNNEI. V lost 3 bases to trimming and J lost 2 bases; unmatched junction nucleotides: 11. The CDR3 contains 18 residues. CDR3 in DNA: TGTGCCAGCAGTGAGGGGGCTAGCGGGAGTTGGAACACAGATACGCAGTATTTT. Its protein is CASSEGASGSWNTDTQYF.

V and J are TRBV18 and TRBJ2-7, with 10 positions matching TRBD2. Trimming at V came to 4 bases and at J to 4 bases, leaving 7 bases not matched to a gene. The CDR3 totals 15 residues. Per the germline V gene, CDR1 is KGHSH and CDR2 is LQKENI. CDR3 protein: CASSRQREGQYEQYF. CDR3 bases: TGTGCCAGCTCACGACAGCGGGAGGGCCAGTACGAGCAGTACTTC.

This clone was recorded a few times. CDR3 DNA: TGTGCCAGCAGCTTATTCCTAGTTGGTGTGTTGGCAGATACGCAGTATTTT. Protein product: CASSLFLVGVLADTQYF. The V call is TRBV7-8, the J call TRBJ2-3; D is unresolved. Germline V lookup: CDR1 SGHVS, CDR2 FQNEAQ. Trimming pared 2 bases from V and 4 bases from J, leaving 19 bases between. This CDR3 contains 17 residues.

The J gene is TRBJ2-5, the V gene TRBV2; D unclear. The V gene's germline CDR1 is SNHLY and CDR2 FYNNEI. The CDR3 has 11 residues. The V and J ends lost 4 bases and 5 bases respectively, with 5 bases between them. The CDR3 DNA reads TGTGCCAGCAGTGTTCGGGAGACCCAGTACTTC. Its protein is CASSVRETQYF.

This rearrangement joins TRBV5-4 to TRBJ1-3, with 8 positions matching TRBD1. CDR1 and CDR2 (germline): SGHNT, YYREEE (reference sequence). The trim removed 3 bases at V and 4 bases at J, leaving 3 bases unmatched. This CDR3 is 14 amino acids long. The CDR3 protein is CASSYRDRGNTIYF. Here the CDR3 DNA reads TGTGCCAGCAGCTACCGGGACAGGGGAAACACCATATATTTT.

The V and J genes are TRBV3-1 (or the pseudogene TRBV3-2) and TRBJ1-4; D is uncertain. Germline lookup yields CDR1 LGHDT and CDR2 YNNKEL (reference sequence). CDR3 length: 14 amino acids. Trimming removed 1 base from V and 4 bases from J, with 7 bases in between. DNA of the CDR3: TGTGCCAGCAGCCAAGGCGGGTATAATGAAAAACTGTTTTTT. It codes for CASSQGGYNEKLFF.

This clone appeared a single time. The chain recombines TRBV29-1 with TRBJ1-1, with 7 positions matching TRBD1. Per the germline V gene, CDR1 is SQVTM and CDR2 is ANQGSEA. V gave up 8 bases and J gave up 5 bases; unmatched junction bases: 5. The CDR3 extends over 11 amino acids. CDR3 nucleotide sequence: TGCAGCTCCTCGACAGGGACTGAAGCTTTCTTT. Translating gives CSSSTGTEAFF.

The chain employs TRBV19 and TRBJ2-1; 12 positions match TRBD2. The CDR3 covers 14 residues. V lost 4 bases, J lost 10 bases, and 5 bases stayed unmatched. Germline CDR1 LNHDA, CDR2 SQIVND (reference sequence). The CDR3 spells CASSTLAGGGEQFF. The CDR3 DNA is TGTGCCAGTAGTACACTAGCGGGAGGTGGCGAGCAGTTCTTC.

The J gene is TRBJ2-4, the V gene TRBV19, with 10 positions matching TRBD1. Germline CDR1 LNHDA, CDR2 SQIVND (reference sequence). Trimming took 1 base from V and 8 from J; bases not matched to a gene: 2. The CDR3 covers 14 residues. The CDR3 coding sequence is TGTGCCAGTAGTATAGGAGGACAGGGGGACATTCAGTACTTC. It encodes CASSIGGQGDIQYF.

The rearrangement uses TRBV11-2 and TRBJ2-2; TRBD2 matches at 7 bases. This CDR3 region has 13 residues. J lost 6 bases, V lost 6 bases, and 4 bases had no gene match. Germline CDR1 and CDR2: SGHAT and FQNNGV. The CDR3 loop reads CASSPAGPGELFF. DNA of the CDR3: TGTGCCAGCAGTCCAGCGGGACCCGGGGAGCTGTTTTTT.

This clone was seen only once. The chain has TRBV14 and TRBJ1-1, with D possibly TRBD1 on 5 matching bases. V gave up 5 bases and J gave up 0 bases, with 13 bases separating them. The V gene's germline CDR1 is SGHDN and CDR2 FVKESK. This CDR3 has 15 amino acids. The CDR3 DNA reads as TGTGCCAGCAGCTATTACAGGACAATGAACACTGAAGCTTTCTTT. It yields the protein CASSYYRTMNTEAFF. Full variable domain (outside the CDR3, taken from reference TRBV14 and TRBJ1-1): EAGVTQFPSHSVIEKGQTVTLRCDPISGHDNLYWYRRVMGKEIKFLLHFVKESKQDESGMPNNRFLAERTGGTYSTLKVQPAELEDSGVYFCASSYYRTMNTEAFFGQGTRLTVV.

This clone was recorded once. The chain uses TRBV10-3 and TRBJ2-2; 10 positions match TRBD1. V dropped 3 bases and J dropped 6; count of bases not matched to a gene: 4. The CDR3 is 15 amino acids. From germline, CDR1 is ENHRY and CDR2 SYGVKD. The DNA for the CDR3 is TGTGCCATCAGTGAAGGGACAGGGGAGCCCGGGGAGCTGTTTTTT. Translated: CAISEGTGEPGELFF.